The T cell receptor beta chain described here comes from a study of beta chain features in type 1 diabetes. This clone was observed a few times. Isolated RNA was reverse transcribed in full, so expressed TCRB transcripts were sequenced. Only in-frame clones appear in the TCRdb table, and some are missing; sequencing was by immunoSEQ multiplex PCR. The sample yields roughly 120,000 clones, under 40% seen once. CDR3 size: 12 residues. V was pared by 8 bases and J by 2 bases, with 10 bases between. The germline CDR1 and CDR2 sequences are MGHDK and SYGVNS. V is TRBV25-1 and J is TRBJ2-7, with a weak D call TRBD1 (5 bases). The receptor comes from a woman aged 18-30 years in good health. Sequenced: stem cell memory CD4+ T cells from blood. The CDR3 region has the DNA TGTGCCAGCCGCCCAGGGACCTACGAGCAGTACTTC. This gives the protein CASRPGTYEQYF.